This record concerns one T cell receptor (beta chain) sequence. The sample is drawn from a study of blood T cell repertoires in COVID-19. As for the study in general: Acute-phase and convalescent COVID-19 samples originated in the United States, Italy and Spain. Sources were T cells, B-cell-depleted T cells, or PBMCs; the material itself was cDNA or gDNA.

Some clones are missing from TCRdb's copy, which holds only in-frame ones; the method was immunoSEQ multiplex PCR. This table has approximately 90,000 clones, roughly 80% appearing once. Germline trimming cut 4 bases from V and 5 bases from J; bases unmatched to any gene: 5. This CDR3 has 14 residues. The germline V gene encodes CDR1 SGHNT and CDR2 YYREEE (reference sequence). The sequence was collected from a human donor in a cohort sampled during active COVID-19. J is TRBJ2-7 and V is TRBV5-4; 11 bases match TRBD2. Source material: peripheral blood. CDR3 sequence reads: CASSRPSGRNEQYF. CDR3 nucleotides: TGTGCCAGCAGCAGACCTAGCGGGAGGAACGAGCAGTACTTC.